The 13 T cell receptor beta chains given below trace back to one sample, sequenced in a study of blood T cell repertoires in COVID-19. Some clones are missing from TCRdb's copy, which holds only in-frame ones; the method was immunoSEQ multiplex PCR. The sample contains about 160,000 clones, about 80% of which appear only once. The sequenced sample consisted of peripheral blood. These receptor sequences come from a woman older than 75 with acute or convalescent COVID-19.

The genes are TRBV18 and TRBJ1-5, with TRBD1 as a possible D gene (5 bases). The ends were cut back, 5 bases at V and 3 bases at J, with 8 bases in the middle. The CDR3 has 13 residues. CDR1 and CDR2 from the germline V gene are KGHSH and LQKENI. The CDR3 nucleotides read TGTGCCAGCTCATCAGGGCCCAATCAGCCCCAGCATTTT. Translating it yields CASSSGPNQPQHF.

This clone appeared once. This chain connects TRBV11-2 to TRBJ2-2; TRBD2 matches 7 bases. The CDR3 has 15 residues. The V and J ends lost 5 bases and 6 bases, in that order; junction bases with no gene match: 9. Germline V gene sequence: CDR1 SGHAT, CDR2 FQNNGV. The CDR3 nucleotides are TGTGCCAGCAGCACACGGGGGAGGGCGGCCGGGGAGCTGTTTTTT. Protein product: CASSTRGRAAGELFF.

This clone was observed a handful of times. Here the CDR3 reads CASSLWLAAPGELFF. Written as DNA, the CDR3 is TGTGCCAGCAGCTTATGGCTAGCGGCTCCCGGGGAGCTGTTTTTT. This chain connects TRBV7-2 to TRBJ2-2; the match to TRBD2 covers 7 bases. The CDR3 spans 15 residues. With 2 bases clipped from V and 6 bases from J, the junction kept 6 bases outside the gene matches. Germline V gene sequence: CDR1 SGHTA, CDR2 FQGNSA.

This chain joins TRBV18 and TRBJ1-2; 7 nucleotides match TRBD1. The J segment lost 7 bases and the V segment lost 6 bases, leaving 8 bases of the junction unmatched. Looked up from germline, CDR1 is KGHSH and CDR2 is LQKENI. This CDR3 spans 13 amino acids. Here the CDR3 reads CASSSGQLGGYTF. In nucleotides, the CDR3 is TGTGCCAGCTCGTCGGGACAGTTAGGTGGCTACACCTTC.

V usage is TRBV6-1 and J usage is TRBJ1-3; D call uncertain. This CDR3 is built from 15 residues. Deletions cut 2 bases from V and 0 bases from J, with 8 bases between. CDR1 and CDR2 from the germline V gene are MNHNS and SASEGT. The CDR3 is CASSERELSGNTIYF. CDR3 nucleotide sequence: TGTGCCAGCAGTGAAAGAGAGCTCTCTGGAAACACCATATATTTT.

This clone was observed a handful of times. V is TRBV5-1 and J is TRBJ2-7; 7 nucleotides match TRBD1. V lost 4 bases and J lost 2; bases outside the gene matches: 9. The CDR3 has 15 residues. Germline CDR1 is SGHRS and CDR2 is YFSETQ. CDR3 coding DNA: TGCGCCAGCAGCCCCGGGACAGAAGTCCCCTACGAGCAGTACTTC. Protein sequence: CASSPGTEVPYEQYF.

This sequence joins TRBV28 and TRBJ2-3; 13 nucleotides match TRBD2. Germline CDR1 is MDHEN and CDR2 is SYDVKM. V was pared by 3 bases and J by 3 bases, with 6 bases of the junction left unmatched. This CDR3 spans 17 amino acids. The CDR3 reads CASSFRLAGGLTDTQYF. The CDR3 nucleotides read TGTGCCAGCAGTTTCCGACTAGCGGGAGGTCTGACAGATACGCAGTATTTT.

This clone showed up just once. This rearrangement joins TRBV27 to TRBJ1-2, with D possibly TRBD1 on 5 matching bases. Deletions cut 6 bases from V and 2 bases from J, with 13 bases between. The CDR3 length is 14 residues. Germline CDR1 reads MNHEY; CDR2 reads SMNVEV (reference sequence). The CDR3 nucleotides read TGTGCCAGCAGCCCCCGGCGGGACAACTATGGCTACACCTTC. It yields the protein CASSPRRDNYGYTF.

CDR3 in amino acids: CASSPVDRAINNEQFF. CDR3 coding DNA: TGTGCCAGCAGTCCAGTGGACAGGGCGATTAACAATGAGCAGTTCTTC. The chain combines TRBV28 with TRBJ2-1; 8 positions match TRBD1. This CDR3 comprises 16 residues. The germline CDR1 and CDR2 sequences are MDHEN and SYDVKM. Trimming took 5 bases from V and 5 from J; bases not matched to a gene: 11.

A remark on this clone: The junction does not match germline at one end; this may be a read error. The chain couples TRBV23-1 to TRBJ1-6; possible D gene TRBD1, 6 bases. TRBV23-1 has ORF status, its function being uncertain. This CDR3 spans 19 amino acids. The CDR3 loop reads CASSQSRARGGSCNSPLHF. The CDR3 bases are TGCGCCAGCAGTCAATCACGCGCCCGGGGGGGCTCCTGTAATTCACCCCTCCACTTT.

The chain links TRBV5-1 to TRBJ2-5, with D possibly matching TRBD1 (6 bases). CDR3 size: 14 residues. Between the trimmed V and J ends, which lost 6 bases and 5 bases, there was a span of 17 bases. Germline CDR1 SGHRS, CDR2 YFSETQ. CDR3 amino acids: CASTPWRRGETQYF. The CDR3, as DNA: TGCGCCAGCACCCCGTGGCGCAGGGGCGAGACCCAGTACTTC.

This chain links TRBV5-1 with TRBJ2-2; D possibly corresponds to TRBD2 (5 bases). V shed 4 bases and J shed 6 bases, with 16 bases lying between them. Germline lookup yields CDR1 SGHRS and CDR2 YFSETQ. CDR3 length: 15 amino acids. The CDR3 loop is CASSAGNSVPGELFF. CDR3 nucleotides: TGCGCCAGCAGCGCCGGAAATAGCGTCCCCGGGGAGCTGTTTTTT.

The chain couples TRBV2 to TRBJ2-1; possibly TRBD2 for D (10 bases). Deletions cut 6 bases from V and 4 bases from J, with 19 bases between. Germline-derived CDR1 and CDR2 are SNHLY and FYNNEI. The CDR3 runs to 16 residues. The CDR3 protein is CASRTGGLAPYNEQFF. The CDR3 DNA is TGTGCCAGCAGGACAGGGGGACTAGCGCCTTACAATGAGCAGTTCTTC.